This T cell receptor (beta chain) was captured in a study of blood T cell repertoires in COVID-19. On the study more broadly: Samples came from the United States, Italy and Spain, spanning acute and convalescent COVID-19. Sources were T cells, B-cell-depleted T cells, or PBMCs; the material itself was cDNA or gDNA.

Original handling: Cell counts per sample came from amplifying reference gene primers. Generated by immunoSEQ multiplex PCR, the TCRdb table keeps only in-frame clones and is missing some. Clone size and the V and J calls come from that table; the DNA yielded D and trimming. This table has 70,000 to 95,000 clones, about 89% appearing once. CDR1 and CDR2 from the germline V gene are SGHRS and YFSETQ. V was shortened by 0 bases and J by 1 base, with 14 bases between the two germline ends. The CDR3 consists of 17 residues. Sequenced input: peripheral blood. The TCR originated in a woman aged 45-65 years in a cohort sampled during active COVID-19. The rearrangement joins TRBV5-1 to TRBJ1-3; D gene unclear. CDR3 DNA: TGCGCCAGCAGCTTGGTGAGGCCTTCGTTTTCTGGAAACACCATATATTTT. It codes for CASSLVRPSFSGNTIYF.